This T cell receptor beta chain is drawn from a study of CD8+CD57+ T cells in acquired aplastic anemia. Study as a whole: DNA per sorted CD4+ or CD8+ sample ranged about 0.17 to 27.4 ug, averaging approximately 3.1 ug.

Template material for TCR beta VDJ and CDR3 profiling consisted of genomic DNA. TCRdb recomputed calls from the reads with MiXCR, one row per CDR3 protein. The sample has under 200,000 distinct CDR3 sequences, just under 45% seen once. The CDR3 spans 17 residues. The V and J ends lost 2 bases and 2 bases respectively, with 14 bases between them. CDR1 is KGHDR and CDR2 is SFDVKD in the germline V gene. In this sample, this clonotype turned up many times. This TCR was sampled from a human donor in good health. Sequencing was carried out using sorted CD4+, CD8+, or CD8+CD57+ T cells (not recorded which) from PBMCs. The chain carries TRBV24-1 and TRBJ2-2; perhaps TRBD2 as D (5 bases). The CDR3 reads CATSDSPPGYNTGELFF. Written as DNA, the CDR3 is TGTGCCACCAGTGATTCTCCCCCGGGGTACAACACCGGGGAGCTGTTTTTT.